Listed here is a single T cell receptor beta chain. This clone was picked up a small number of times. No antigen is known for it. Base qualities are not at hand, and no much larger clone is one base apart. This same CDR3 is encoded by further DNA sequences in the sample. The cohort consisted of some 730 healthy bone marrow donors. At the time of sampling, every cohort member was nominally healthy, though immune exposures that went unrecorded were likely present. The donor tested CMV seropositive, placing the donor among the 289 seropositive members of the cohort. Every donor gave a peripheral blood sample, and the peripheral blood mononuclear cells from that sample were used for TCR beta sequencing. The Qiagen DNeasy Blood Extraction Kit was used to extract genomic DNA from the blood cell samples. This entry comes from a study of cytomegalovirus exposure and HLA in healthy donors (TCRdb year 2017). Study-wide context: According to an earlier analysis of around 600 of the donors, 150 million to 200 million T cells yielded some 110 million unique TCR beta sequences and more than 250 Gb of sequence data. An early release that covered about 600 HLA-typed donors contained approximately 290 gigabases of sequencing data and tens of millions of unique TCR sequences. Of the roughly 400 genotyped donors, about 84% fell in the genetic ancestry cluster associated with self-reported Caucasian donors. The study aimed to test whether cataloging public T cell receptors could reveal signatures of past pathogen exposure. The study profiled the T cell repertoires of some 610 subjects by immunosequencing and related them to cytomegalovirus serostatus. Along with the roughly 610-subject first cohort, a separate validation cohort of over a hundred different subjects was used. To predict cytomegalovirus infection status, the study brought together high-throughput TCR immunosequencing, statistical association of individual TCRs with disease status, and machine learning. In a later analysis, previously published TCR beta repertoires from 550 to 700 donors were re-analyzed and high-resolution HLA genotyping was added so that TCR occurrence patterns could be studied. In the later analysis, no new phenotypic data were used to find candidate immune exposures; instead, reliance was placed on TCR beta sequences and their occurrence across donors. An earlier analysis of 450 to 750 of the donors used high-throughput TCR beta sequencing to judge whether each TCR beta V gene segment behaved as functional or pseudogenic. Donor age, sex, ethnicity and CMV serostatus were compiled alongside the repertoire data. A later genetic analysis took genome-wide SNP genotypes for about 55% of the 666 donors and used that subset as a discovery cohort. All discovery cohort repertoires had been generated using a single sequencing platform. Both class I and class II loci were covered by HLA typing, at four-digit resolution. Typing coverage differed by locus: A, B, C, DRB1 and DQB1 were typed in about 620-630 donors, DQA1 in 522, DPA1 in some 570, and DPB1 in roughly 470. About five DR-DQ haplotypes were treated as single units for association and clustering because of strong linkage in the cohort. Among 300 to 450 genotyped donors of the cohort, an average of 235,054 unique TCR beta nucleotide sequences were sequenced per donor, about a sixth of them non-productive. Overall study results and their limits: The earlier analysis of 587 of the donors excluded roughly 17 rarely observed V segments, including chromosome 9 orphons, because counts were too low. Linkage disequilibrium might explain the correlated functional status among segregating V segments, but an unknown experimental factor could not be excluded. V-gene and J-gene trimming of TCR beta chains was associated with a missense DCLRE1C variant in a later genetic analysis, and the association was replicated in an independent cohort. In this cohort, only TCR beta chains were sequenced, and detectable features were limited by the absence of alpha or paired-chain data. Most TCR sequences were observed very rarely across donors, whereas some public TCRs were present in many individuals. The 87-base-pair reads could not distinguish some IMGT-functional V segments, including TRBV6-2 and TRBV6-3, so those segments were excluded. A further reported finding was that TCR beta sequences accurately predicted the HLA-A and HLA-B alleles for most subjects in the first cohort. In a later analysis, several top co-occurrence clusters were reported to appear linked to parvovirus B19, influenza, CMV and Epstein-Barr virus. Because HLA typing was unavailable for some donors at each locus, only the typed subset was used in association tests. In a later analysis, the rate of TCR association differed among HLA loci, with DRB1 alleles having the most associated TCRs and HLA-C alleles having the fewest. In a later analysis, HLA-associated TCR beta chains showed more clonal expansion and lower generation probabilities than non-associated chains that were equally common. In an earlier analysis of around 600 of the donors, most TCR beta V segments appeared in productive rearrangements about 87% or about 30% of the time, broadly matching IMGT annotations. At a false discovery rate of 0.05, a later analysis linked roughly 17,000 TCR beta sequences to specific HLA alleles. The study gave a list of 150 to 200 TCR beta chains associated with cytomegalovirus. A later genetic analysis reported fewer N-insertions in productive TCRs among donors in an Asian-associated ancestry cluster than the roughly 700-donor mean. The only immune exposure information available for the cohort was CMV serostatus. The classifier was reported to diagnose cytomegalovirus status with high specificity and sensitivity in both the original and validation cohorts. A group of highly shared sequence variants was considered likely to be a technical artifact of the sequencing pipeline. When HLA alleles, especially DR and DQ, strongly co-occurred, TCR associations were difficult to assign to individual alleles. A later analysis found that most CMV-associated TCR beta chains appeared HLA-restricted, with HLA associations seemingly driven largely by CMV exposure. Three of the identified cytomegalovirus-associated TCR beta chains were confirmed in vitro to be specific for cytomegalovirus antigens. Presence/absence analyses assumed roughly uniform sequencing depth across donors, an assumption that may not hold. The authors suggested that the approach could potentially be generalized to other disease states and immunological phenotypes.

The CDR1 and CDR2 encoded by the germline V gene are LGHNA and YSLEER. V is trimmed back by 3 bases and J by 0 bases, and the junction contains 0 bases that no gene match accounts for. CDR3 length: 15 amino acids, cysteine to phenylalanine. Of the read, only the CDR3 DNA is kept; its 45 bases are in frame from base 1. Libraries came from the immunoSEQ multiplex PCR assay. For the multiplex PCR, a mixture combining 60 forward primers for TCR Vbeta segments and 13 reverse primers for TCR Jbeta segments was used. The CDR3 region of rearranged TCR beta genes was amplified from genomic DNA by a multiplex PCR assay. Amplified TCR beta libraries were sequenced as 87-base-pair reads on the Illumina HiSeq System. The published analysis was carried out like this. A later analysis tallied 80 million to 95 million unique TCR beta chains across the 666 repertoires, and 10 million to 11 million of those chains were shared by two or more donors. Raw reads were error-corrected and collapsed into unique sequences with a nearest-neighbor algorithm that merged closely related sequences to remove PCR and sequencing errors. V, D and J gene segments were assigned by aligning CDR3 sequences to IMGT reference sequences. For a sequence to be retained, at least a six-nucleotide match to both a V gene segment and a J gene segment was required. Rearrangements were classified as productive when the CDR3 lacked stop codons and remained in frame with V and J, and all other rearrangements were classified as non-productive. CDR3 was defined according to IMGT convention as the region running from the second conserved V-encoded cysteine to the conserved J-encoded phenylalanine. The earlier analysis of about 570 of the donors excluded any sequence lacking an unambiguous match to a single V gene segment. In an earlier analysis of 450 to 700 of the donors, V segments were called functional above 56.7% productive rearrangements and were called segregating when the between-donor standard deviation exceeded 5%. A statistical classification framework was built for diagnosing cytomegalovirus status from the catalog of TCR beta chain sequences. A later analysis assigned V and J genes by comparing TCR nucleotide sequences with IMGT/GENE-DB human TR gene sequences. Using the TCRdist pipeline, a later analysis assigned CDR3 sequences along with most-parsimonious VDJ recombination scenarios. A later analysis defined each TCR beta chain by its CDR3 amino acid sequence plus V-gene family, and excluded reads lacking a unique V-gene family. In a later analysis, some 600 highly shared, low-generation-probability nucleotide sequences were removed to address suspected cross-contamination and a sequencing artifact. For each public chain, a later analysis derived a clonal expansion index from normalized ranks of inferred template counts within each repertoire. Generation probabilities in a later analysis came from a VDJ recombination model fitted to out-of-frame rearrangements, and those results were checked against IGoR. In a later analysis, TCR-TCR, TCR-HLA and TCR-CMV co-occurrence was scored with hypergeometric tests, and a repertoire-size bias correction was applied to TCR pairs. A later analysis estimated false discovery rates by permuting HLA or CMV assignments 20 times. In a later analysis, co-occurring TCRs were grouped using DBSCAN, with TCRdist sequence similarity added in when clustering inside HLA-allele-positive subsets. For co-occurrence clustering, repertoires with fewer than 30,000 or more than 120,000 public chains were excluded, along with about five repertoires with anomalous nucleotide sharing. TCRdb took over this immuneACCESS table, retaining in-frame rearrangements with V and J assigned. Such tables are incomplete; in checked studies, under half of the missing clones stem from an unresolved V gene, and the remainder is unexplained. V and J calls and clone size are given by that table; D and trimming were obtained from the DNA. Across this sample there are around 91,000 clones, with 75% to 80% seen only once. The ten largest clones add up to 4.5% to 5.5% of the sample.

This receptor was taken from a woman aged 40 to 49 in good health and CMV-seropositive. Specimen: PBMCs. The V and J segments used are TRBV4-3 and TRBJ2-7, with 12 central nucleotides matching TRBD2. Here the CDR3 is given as CASSQTSGSSYEQYF. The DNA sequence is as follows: TGCGCCAGCAGCCAGACTAGCGGGAGCTCCTACGAGCAGTACTTC.